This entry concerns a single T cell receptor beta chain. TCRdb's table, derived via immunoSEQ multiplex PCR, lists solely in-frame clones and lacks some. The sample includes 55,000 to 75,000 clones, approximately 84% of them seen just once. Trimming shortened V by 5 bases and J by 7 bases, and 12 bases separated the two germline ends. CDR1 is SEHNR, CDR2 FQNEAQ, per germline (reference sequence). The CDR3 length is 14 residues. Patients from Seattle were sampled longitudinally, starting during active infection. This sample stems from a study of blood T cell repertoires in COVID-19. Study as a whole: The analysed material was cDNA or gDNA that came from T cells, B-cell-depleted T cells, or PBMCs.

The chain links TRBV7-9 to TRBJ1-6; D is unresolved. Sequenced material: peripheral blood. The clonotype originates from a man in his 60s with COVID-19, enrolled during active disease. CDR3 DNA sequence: TGTGCCAGCAGCCCGGACGGGGAAAATTCACCCCTCCACTTT. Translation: CASSPDGENSPLHF.